Below are 28 T cell receptor beta chains sequenced from a single sample in a study of blood T cell repertoires in COVID-19. TCRdb's table, derived via immunoSEQ multiplex PCR, lists solely in-frame clones and lacks some. The sample lists about 73,000 clones, around 83% seen once, with over 4.5% in the top ten. The sequenced sample consisted of peripheral blood. All receptors come from a man aged 50 or older with active COVID-19.

The CDR3 is CSVGGDVEQYF. The CDR3 DNA reads TGCAGCGTTGGGGGGGATGTCGAGCAGTACTTC. This rearrangement joins TRBV29-1 to TRBJ2-7, with D perhaps TRBD2 (6 bases). Germline CDR1 and CDR2: SQVTM and ANQGSEA. The V end lost 4 bases, the J end lost 6 bases, and 10 bases lay between the germline ends. The CDR3 length is 11 residues.

The chain carries TRBV18 and TRBJ1-1; no clear D. V was clipped by 3 bases and J by 0 bases, with 5 bases between them. CDR1 KGHSH and CDR2 LQKENI come from the germline V gene. The CDR3 consists of 13 residues. Written as DNA, the CDR3 is TGTGCCAGCTCACCCACACTGAACACTGAAGCTTTCTTT. Translated: CASSPTLNTEAFF.

The chain is built from TRBV24-1 and TRBJ2-1, with D tentatively TRBD2 (5 bases). The V gene lost 5 bases and the J gene lost 5 bases, with 6 bases spanning the gap. CDR1 KGHDR and CDR2 SFDVKD come from the germline V gene. The CDR3 is 12 amino acids. The chain's CDR3 is CATSAGNNEQFF. In DNA, the CDR3 is TGTGCCACCAGTGCCGGGAACAATGAGCAGTTCTTC.

The chain links TRBV6-6 to TRBJ2-3, with 8 positions matching TRBD2. Trimming cost V 0 bases and J 6 bases; bases outside gene matches: 8. From germline, CDR1 is MNHNY and CDR2 SVGAGI (reference sequence). There are 16 residues in the CDR3. CDR3 in DNA: TGTGCCAGCAGTTACTCTACCGGGAGGGCCGCGGATACGCAGTATTTT. Its translation: CASSYSTGRAADTQYF.

This rearrangement joins TRBV7-2 to TRBJ2-7; 11 nucleotides match TRBD2. Germline CDR1 SGHTA, CDR2 FQGNSA. The J segment lost 6 bases and the V segment lost 4 bases, leaving 8 bases of the junction unmatched. The CDR3 extends over 15 amino acids. The CDR3 here is CASSSLAGGPVEQYF. As DNA, the CDR3 is TGTGCCAGCAGCTCTTTAGCGGGGGGGCCGGTCGAGCAGTACTTC.

The J gene is TRBJ2-7, the V gene TRBV28; D might be TRBD2 (6 bases). CDR1 and CDR2 from the germline V gene are MDHEN and SYDVKM. The CDR3 is 14 amino acids. V lost 7 bases, J lost 3 bases, and 16 bases lay in between. The chain's CDR3 is CASTWDLKVYEQYF. The CDR3 region has the DNA TGTGCCAGCACCTGGGACTTAAAGGTCTACGAGCAGTACTTC.

This chain connects TRBV6-5 to TRBJ1-1, with TRBD1 matching over 7 bases. This CDR3 region has 14 residues. Germline values: CDR1 MNHEY, CDR2 SVGAGI. The J segment lost 6 bases and the V segment lost 8 bases, leaving 12 bases of the junction unmatched. The CDR3 protein is CASEGRGRVAEAFF. In DNA form, the CDR3 reads TGTGCCAGCGAAGGTAGGGGGCGCGTCGCTGAAGCTTTCTTT.

The J gene is TRBJ2-5, the V gene TRBV15, with D perhaps matching TRBD1 (5 bases). The V end lost 0 bases, the J end lost 4 bases, and 15 bases lay between the germline ends. Germline CDR1 and CDR2: LNHNV and YYDKDF (reference sequence). The CDR3 runs to 16 residues. CDR3 DNA: TGTGCCACCAGCAGAGATAACAGGTTAGCTGGAGAGACCCAGTACTTC. It yields the protein CATSRDNRLAGETQYF. The entire variable domain, with the rest obtained from reference TRBV15 and TRBJ2-5, is as follows: DAMVIQNPRYQVTQFGKPVTLSCSQTLNHNVMYWYQQKSSQAPKLLFHYYDKDFNNEADTPDNFQSRRPNTSFCFLDIRSPGLGDTAMYLCATSRDNRLAGETQYFGPGTRLLVL.

The chain is built from TRBV7-2 and TRBJ2-7; 10 positions agree with TRBD2. The CDR3 has 17 amino acids. J was trimmed by 3 bases and V by 5 bases; bases with no gene match: 13. Looked up from germline, CDR1 is SGHTA and CDR2 is FQGNSA. CDR3 DNA sequence: TGTGCCAGCAGCCCCCGCGAGGGGGGGACTAGCGTCTACGAGCAGTACTTC. This translates into CASSPREGGTSVYEQYF. The whole variable domain, remainder taken from reference TRBV7-2 and TRBJ2-7, is GAGVSQSPSNKVTEKGKDVELRCDPISGHTALYWYRQSLGQGLEFLIYFQGNSAPDKSGLPSDRFSAERTGGSVSTLTIQRTQQEDSAVYLCASSPREGGTSVYEQYFGPGTRLTVT.

This clone was seen just once. The V and J genes are TRBV3-1 (or the pseudogene TRBV3-2) and TRBJ2-5; the match to TRBD2 covers 8 bases. Per the germline V gene, CDR1 is LGHDT and CDR2 is YNNKEL (reference sequence). The trim removed 0 bases at V and 6 bases at J, leaving 6 bases unmatched. There are 15 residues in the CDR3. The CDR3 protein is CASSQEAGGGKTQYF. In nucleotides, the CDR3 is TGTGCCAGCAGCCAAGAGGCGGGGGGTGGGAAGACCCAGTACTTC.

This rearrangement joins TRBV19 to TRBJ2-3, with 10 nucleotides matching TRBD1. V trimming: 5 bases; J trimming: 4 bases; junction bases outside the gene matches: 15. Germline V gene data show CDR1 as LNHDA and CDR2 as SQIVND (reference sequence). The CDR3 loop spans 18 amino acids. In DNA form, the CDR3 reads TGTGCCAGTAGTGCCGGGACAGGGGTTGGGGAGACCGCAGATACGCAGTATTTT. Its protein product is CASSAGTGVGETADTQYF.

V usage is TRBV11-3 and J usage is TRBJ2-1, with TRBD2 identical over 13 bases. The CDR3 spans 17 residues. Trimming at V came to 1 base and at J to 10 bases, leaving 10 bases not matched to a gene. Germline V lookup: CDR1 SGHNT, CDR2 YENEEA. The CDR3 here is CASSLVGTSGEGGEQFF. In DNA, the CDR3 is TGTGCCAGCAGCTTAGTAGGGACTAGCGGGGAGGGAGGAGAGCAGTTCTTC.

The V call is TRBV24-1, the J call TRBJ2-3; D is perhaps TRBD2 (6 bases). Germline assignment: CDR1 KGHDR and CDR2 SFDVKD. This CDR3 has 15 residues. Trimming shortened V by 2 bases and J by 3 bases, and 11 bases separated the two germline ends. This chain's CDR3 is CATSDSRAGTDTQYF. The CDR3, as DNA: TGTGCCACCAGTGATTCGAGGGCGGGGACAGATACGCAGTATTTT.

The V gene is TRBV7-3, the J gene TRBJ2-5; possible D gene TRBD1, 5 bases. This CDR3 has 13 residues. Trimming shortened V by 6 bases and J by 1 base, and 9 bases separated the two germline ends. Germline V gives CDR1 SGHTA, CDR2 FQGTGA. CDR3 nucleotide sequence: TGTGCCAGCAGTAGGGGCCCCCAAGAGACCCAGTACTTC. It translates to CASSRGPQETQYF.

The genes are TRBV28 and TRBJ1-2, with D unresolved. CDR1 is MDHEN, CDR2 SYDVKM, per germline. V shed 6 bases and J shed 8 bases, with 10 bases lying between them. The CDR3 is 11 amino acids. DNA for the CDR3: TGTGCCAGCAGACAGTCAAAGGGCTACACCTTC. Encoded protein: CASRQSKGYTF.

The chain combines TRBV28 with TRBJ2-2, with 10 nucleotides matching TRBD2. CDR1 and CDR2 (germline): MDHEN, SYDVKM. The CDR3 runs to 18 residues. V was pared by 5 bases and J by 3 bases, with 12 bases of the junction left unmatched. In nucleotides, the CDR3 is TGTGCCAGCAGTCCACTTTACAAGCGGGAGGGCGACACCGGGGAGCTGTTTTTT. The encoded protein is CASSPLYKREGDTGELFF.

V gene TRBV15 combines with J gene TRBJ1-5; possible D gene TRBD1, 5 bases. Germline V gene lookup returns CDR1 LNHNV and CDR2 YYDKDF (reference sequence). Between the trimmed V and J ends, which lost 3 bases and 2 bases, there was a span of 17 bases. This CDR3 contains 17 residues. The DNA of the CDR3 is TGTGCCACCAGCAGGAGGCGGGGGGGTCAAGGCAATCAGCCCCAGCATTTT. Translating gives CATSRRRGGQGNQPQHF.

The V and J genes are TRBV7-9 and TRBJ2-7; 8 nucleotides agree with TRBD1. The CDR3 contains 16 residues. V lost 4 bases to trimming and J lost 0 bases; unmatched junction nucleotides: 8. Germline values: CDR1 SEHNR, CDR2 FQNEAQ (reference sequence). The CDR3 loop is CASSSRTGPSSYEQYF. For the CDR3, the DNA is TGTGCCAGCAGCTCCAGGACAGGGCCTAGCTCCTACGAGCAGTACTTC. Supplemented by reference TRBV7-9 and TRBJ2-7, the full variable domain reads DTGVSQNPRHKITKRGQNVTFRCDPISEHNRLYWYRQTLGQGPEFLTYFQNEAQLEKSRLLSDRFSAERPKGSFSTLEIQRTEQGDSAMYLCASSSRTGPSSYEQYFGPGTRLTVT.

This clone is deemed medium-sized. The genes are TRBV6-2 or TRBV6-3 and TRBJ2-3; 12 nucleotides agree with TRBD2. J lost 2 bases, V lost 6 bases, and 9 bases had no gene match. This CDR3 spans 17 amino acids. Germline V gives CDR1 MNHEY, CDR2 SVGEGT. The CDR3 DNA reads as TGTGCCAGCAGCCGACTAGCGGGAGCTGACCCCACAGATACGCAGTATTTT. Its translation is CASSRLAGADPTDTQYF.

The chain uses TRBV7-2 and TRBJ2-1; D not certain. The germline V and J ends were trimmed by 4 bases and 6 bases, with 10 bases remaining between them. The germline V gene encodes CDR1 SGHTA and CDR2 FQGNSA. The CDR3 totals 13 residues. The CDR3 bases are TGTGCCAGCAGCTGGTCCTCCGGCAATGAGCAGTTCTTC. Protein product: CASSWSSGNEQFF.

The rearrangement links TRBV27 to TRBJ2-2, with 9 bases fitting TRBD2. This CDR3 has 17 amino acids. Germline CDR1 and CDR2: MNHEY and SMNVEV (reference sequence). After removal of 2 bases from V and 3 bases from J, the junction contained 7 bases not matched to a gene. Here the CDR3 reads CASSLARTSDDTGELFF. The CDR3 DNA is TGTGCCAGCAGTTTAGCCCGGACTAGCGATGACACCGGGGAGCTGTTTTTT.

The rearrangement joins TRBV12-3 or TRBV12-4 to TRBJ1-1; TRBD1 matches at 10 bases. CDR3 length equals 11 residues. V trimming: 6 bases; J trimming: 8 bases; junction bases outside the gene matches: 0. The CDR3 protein is CASRDRGEAFF. The CDR3 DNA reads TGTGCCAGCAGGGACAGGGGGGAAGCTTTCTTT.

This chain uses TRBV9 with TRBJ2-5; maybe TRBD2 (6 bases). The CDR3 consists of 15 residues. Per germline, CDR1 SGDLS and CDR2 YYNGEE. V gave up 3 bases and J gave up 4 bases, with 16 bases separating them. The CDR3 nucleotides read TGTGCCAGCAGCGAGGGGTGGGCGGGGAGAGAGACCCAGTACTTC. This codes for CASSEGWAGRETQYF. Filled out from reference TRBV9 and TRBJ2-5, the complete variable domain reads DSGVTQTPKHLITATGQRVTLRCSPRSGDLSVYWYQQSLDQGLQFLIQYYNGEERAKGNILERFSAQQFPDLHSELNLSSLELGDSALYFCASSEGWAGRETQYFGPGTRLLVL.

The chain is built from TRBV19 and TRBJ2-1; D may be TRBD2 (5 bases). The CDR3 covers 14 residues. Germline CDR1 and CDR2: LNHDA and SQIVND (reference sequence). Trimming shortened V by 4 bases and J by 7 bases, and 14 bases separated the two germline ends. CDR3 DNA: TGTGCCAGTAGTAATCCCTCGACTACAAATGAGCAGTTCTTC. This codes for CASSNPSTTNEQFF.

V and J are TRBV12-5 and TRBJ2-7, with 7 bases identical to TRBD2. V gave up 3 bases and J gave up 3 bases; unmatched junction bases: 2. The CDR3 consists of 13 residues. Per germline, CDR1 LGHNT and CDR2 FRNRAP. The CDR3 DNA reads as TGTGCTAGTGGTTTCGGGGGGTTCTACGAGCAGTACTTC. It yields the protein CASGFGGFYEQYF.

This chain joins TRBV4-3 and TRBJ1-1; the match to TRBD1 covers 7 bases. Germline V gene lookup returns CDR1 LGHNA and CDR2 YSLEER. Trimming took 4 bases from V and 4 from J; bases not matched to a gene: 6. The CDR3 is 14 residues long. The CDR3 DNA follows: TGCGCCAGCAGCCCCTACAGGGGTGCCACTGAAGCTTTCTTT. This encodes CASSPYRGATEAFF.

The chain uses TRBV6-1 and TRBJ1-5; maybe TRBD1 (6 bases). The CDR3 totals 17 residues. V dropped 2 bases and J dropped 3 bases, with 17 bases sitting between them. Germline CDR1 reads MNHNS; CDR2 reads SASEGT. The DNA of the CDR3 is TGTGCCAGCAGTGAATGGGGGGGGCTTCCCCCCAATCAGCCCCAGCATTTT. Its translation is CASSEWGGLPPNQPQHF.

V is TRBV19 and J is TRBJ2-7; a possible D gene is TRBD2 (6 bases). Trimming shortened V by 5 bases and J by 5 bases, and 16 bases separated the two germline ends. The CDR3 is 14 residues long. Germline V CDR1 and CDR2: LNHDA, SQIVND (reference sequence). The DNA for the CDR3 is TGTGCCAGTAGTCGCCGCGATGGGGGGAACGAGCAGTACTTC. Translating gives CASSRRDGGNEQYF. Complete variable domain (other parts from reference TRBV19 and TRBJ2-7): DGGITQSPKYLFRKEGQNVTLSCEQNLNHDAMYWYRQDPGQGLRLIYYSQIVNDFQKGDIAEGYSVSREKKESFPLTVTSAQKNPTAFYLCASSRRDGGNEQYFGPGTRLTVT.